This entry is about one T cell receptor (beta chain). Its target antigen remains unknown. The input lacks base qualities; no much larger clone sits a single base away. The entry originates in a study of cytomegalovirus exposure and HLA in healthy donors (dated by TCRdb to 2017 to 2019). General notes on the study: An earlier analysis of some 500 of the donors reported 250 to 300 Gb of sequence data and 117 million unique TCR beta sequences from 190 million or so T cells. Approximately 310 gigabases of sequencing data and approximately 85 million unique TCR sequences were included in an early release covering over 600 HLA-typed donors. Of the 350 to 450 genotyped donors, 81% fell in the genetic ancestry cluster associated with self-reported Caucasian donors. The study aimed to test whether cataloging public T cell receptors could reveal signatures of past pathogen exposure. The study used immunosequencing to profile the T cell repertoires of 600 to 850 subjects and linked those repertoires to cytomegalovirus serostatus. Along with the roughly 670-subject first cohort, a separate validation cohort of over a hundred different subjects was used. To predict cytomegalovirus infection status, the study brought together high-throughput TCR immunosequencing, statistical association of individual TCRs with disease status, and machine learning. In a later analysis, previously published TCR beta repertoires from several hundred donors were re-analyzed and high-resolution HLA genotyping was added so that TCR occurrence patterns could be studied. Rather than using new phenotypic data, the later analysis identified candidate immune exposures from TCR beta sequences and from how often those sequences occurred across donors. To decide whether each TCR beta V gene segment behaved as functional or pseudogenic, an earlier analysis of approximately 620 of the donors relied on high-throughput TCR beta sequencing. Donor age, sex, ethnicity and CMV serostatus were compiled alongside the repertoire data. A later genetic analysis used genome-wide SNP genotypes for about three fifths of the 666 donors, treating that subset as a discovery cohort. All discovery cohort repertoires had been generated on a single sequencing platform. HLA typing covered class I and class II loci at four-digit resolution. Typing coverage differed by locus: A, B, C, DRB1 and DQB1 were typed in about 629-640 donors, DQA1 in approximately 520, DPA1 in around 610, and DPB1 in about 450. Roughly 5 DR-DQ haplotypes were handled as single units for association and clustering because linkage in the cohort was strong. Among about 390 genotyped donors of the cohort, an average of approximately 230,000 unique TCR beta nucleotide sequences were sequenced per donor, roughly a sixth of them non-productive.

The library was prepared using the immunoSEQ multiplex PCR assay. For the multiplex PCR, a mixture combining 60 forward primers for TCR Vbeta segments and 13 reverse primers for TCR Jbeta segments was used. The CDR3 region of rearranged TCR beta genes was amplified from genomic DNA by a multiplex PCR assay. The amplified TCR beta libraries were sequenced on the Illumina HiSeq System as 87-base-pair reads. In the authors' own workflow: A later analysis counted approximately 74 million unique TCR beta chains across the 666 repertoires, and 9 million to 14 million of these chains were shared by at least two donors. Raw reads were error-corrected and collapsed into unique sequences with a nearest-neighbor algorithm that merged closely related sequences to remove PCR and sequencing errors. To assign V, D and J gene segments, CDR3 sequences were aligned to IMGT reference sequences. For a sequence to be retained, a match of at least six nucleotides to both a V gene segment and a J gene segment was required. A rearrangement counted as productive if the CDR3 had no stop codons and remained in frame with V and J, and every other rearrangement counted as non-productive. Following IMGT convention, CDR3 was defined as the stretch from the second conserved V-encoded cysteine to the conserved J-encoded phenylalanine. In an earlier analysis of approximately 500 of the donors, sequences lacking an unambiguous match to a single V gene segment were excluded. An earlier analysis of about 600 of the donors called V segments functional above 56.7% productive rearrangements and segregating when the between-donor standard deviation exceeded 5%. A statistical classification framework was built to diagnose cytomegalovirus status from the catalog of TCR beta chain sequences. In a later analysis, TCR nucleotide sequences were compared against IMGT/GENE-DB human TR gene sequences so that V and J genes could be assigned. In a later analysis, CDR3 sequences and most-parsimonious VDJ recombination scenarios were assigned using the TCRdist pipeline. In a later analysis, every TCR beta chain was defined by the combination of its CDR3 amino acid sequence and its V-gene family, and reads without a unique V-gene family were dropped. As a way to deal with suspected cross-contamination and a sequencing artifact, a later analysis dropped more than 500 nucleotide sequences that were highly shared and had low generation probability. A later analysis calculated a clonal expansion index for each public chain from normalized within-repertoire ranks of inferred template counts. Generation probabilities in a later analysis came from a VDJ recombination model fitted to out-of-frame rearrangements, and those results were checked against IGoR. In a later analysis, hypergeometric tests were used to score TCR-TCR, TCR-HLA and TCR-CMV co-occurrence, with a repertoire-size bias correction applied to TCR pairs. A later analysis estimated false discovery rates by permuting HLA or CMV assignments 20 times. A later analysis grouped co-occurring TCRs with DBSCAN, adding TCRdist sequence similarity when clustering within HLA-allele-positive subsets. Repertoires with fewer than 30,000 or more than 120,000 public chains were left out of co-occurrence clustering, as were four to six repertoires with anomalous nucleotide sharing. TCRdb stores this immuneACCESS table with in-frame sequences only. Part of the clones is absent; in the studies checked, under half of the shortfall reflects unresolved V genes, and no reason is known for the rest. V, J and clone size are taken as reported in that table, and D and trimming were inferred from the DNA itself. The sample table records roughly 80,000 clones; around 70% of these occur just once. The biggest ten clones account for around 16% of the sample.

Here is what the overall study found, with its caveats: Across donors, most TCR sequences were observed very rarely, whereas some public TCRs were present in many individuals. A few of the identified cytomegalovirus-associated TCR beta chains were confirmed in vitro to be specific for cytomegalovirus antigens. A further reported finding was that TCR beta sequences accurately predicted the HLA-A and HLA-B alleles for most subjects in the first cohort. The study listed approximately 150 TCR beta chains as associated with cytomegalovirus. According to a later analysis, parvovirus B19, influenza, CMV and Epstein-Barr virus appeared linked to several top co-occurrence clusters. Strong co-occurrence of HLA alleles, especially DR and DQ, made assigning TCR associations to individual alleles difficult. Linkage disequilibrium might explain the correlated functional status among segregating V segments, but an unknown experimental factor could not be ruled out. Because the 87-base-pair reads could not distinguish some IMGT-functional V segments, including TRBV6-2 and TRBV6-3, those segments were excluded. The authors suggested that the approach could potentially be extended to other disease states and immunological phenotypes. The classifier was reported to diagnose cytomegalovirus status with high specificity and sensitivity in both the original and validation cohorts. In a later analysis, TCR association rates were found to vary across HLA loci, with the most associated TCRs seen for DRB1 alleles and the fewest for HLA-C alleles. Sequencing depth was assumed to be roughly uniform across donors in the presence/absence analyses, though that assumption may not hold. Immune exposure information for the cohort was limited to CMV serostatus. In a later genetic analysis, fewer N-insertions in productive TCRs were reported among donors in an Asian-associated ancestry cluster than the roughly 710-donor mean. Because counts were too low, seventeen rarely observed V segments, including chromosome 9 orphons, were excluded from the earlier analysis of some 540 of the donors. V-gene and J-gene trimming of TCR beta chains was associated with a missense DCLRE1C variant in a later genetic analysis, and the association was replicated in an independent cohort. In a later analysis, HLA-associated TCR beta chains showed more clonal expansion and lower generation probabilities than non-associated chains that were equally common. In an earlier analysis of more than 500 of the donors, most TCR beta V segments appeared in productive rearrangements about 90% or about 30% of the time, broadly matching IMGT annotations. Because HLA typing was missing for some donors at each locus, association tests included only the typed subset. At a false discovery rate of 0.05, a later analysis linked 15,000 to 20,000 TCR beta sequences to specific HLA alleles. A cluster of highly shared sequence variants was judged likely to represent a technical artifact of the sequencing pipeline. According to a later analysis, most CMV-associated TCR beta chains appeared to be HLA-restricted, and the HLA associations seemed to be driven largely by CMV exposure. The cohort was sequenced for TCR beta chains only, and without alpha or paired-chain data the features that could be detected were limited.

From the germline V gene, CDR1 is MRHNA and CDR2 is SNTAGT. V is pared back by 0 bases and J by 0 bases, with 9 bases lying between the germline termini. Spanning cysteine to phenylalanine, the CDR3 consists of 16 amino acids. Just CDR3 DNA is preserved here, 48 bases in frame from base 1. The cohort was made up of 650 to 700 healthy bone marrow donors. All cohort members were sampled while nominally healthy, although unrecorded immune exposures were likely present. The donor tested CMV seropositive, placing the donor among the 289 seropositive members of the cohort. A peripheral blood sample was collected from each donor, and TCR beta sequencing was performed on peripheral blood mononuclear cells. The Qiagen DNeasy Blood Extraction Kit was used to extract genomic DNA from the blood cell samples.

Material for sequencing was PBMCs. The rearrangement combines TRBV6-4 with TRBJ2-1; a confident D gene designation cannot be given. This TCR was recovered from a woman aged 35 to 49 in good health and CMV-seropositive. The DNA is TGTGCCAGCAGTGACTCAAGCCGTAGCTCCTACAATGAGCAGTTCTTC. This sequence encodes CASSDSSRSSYNEQFF.